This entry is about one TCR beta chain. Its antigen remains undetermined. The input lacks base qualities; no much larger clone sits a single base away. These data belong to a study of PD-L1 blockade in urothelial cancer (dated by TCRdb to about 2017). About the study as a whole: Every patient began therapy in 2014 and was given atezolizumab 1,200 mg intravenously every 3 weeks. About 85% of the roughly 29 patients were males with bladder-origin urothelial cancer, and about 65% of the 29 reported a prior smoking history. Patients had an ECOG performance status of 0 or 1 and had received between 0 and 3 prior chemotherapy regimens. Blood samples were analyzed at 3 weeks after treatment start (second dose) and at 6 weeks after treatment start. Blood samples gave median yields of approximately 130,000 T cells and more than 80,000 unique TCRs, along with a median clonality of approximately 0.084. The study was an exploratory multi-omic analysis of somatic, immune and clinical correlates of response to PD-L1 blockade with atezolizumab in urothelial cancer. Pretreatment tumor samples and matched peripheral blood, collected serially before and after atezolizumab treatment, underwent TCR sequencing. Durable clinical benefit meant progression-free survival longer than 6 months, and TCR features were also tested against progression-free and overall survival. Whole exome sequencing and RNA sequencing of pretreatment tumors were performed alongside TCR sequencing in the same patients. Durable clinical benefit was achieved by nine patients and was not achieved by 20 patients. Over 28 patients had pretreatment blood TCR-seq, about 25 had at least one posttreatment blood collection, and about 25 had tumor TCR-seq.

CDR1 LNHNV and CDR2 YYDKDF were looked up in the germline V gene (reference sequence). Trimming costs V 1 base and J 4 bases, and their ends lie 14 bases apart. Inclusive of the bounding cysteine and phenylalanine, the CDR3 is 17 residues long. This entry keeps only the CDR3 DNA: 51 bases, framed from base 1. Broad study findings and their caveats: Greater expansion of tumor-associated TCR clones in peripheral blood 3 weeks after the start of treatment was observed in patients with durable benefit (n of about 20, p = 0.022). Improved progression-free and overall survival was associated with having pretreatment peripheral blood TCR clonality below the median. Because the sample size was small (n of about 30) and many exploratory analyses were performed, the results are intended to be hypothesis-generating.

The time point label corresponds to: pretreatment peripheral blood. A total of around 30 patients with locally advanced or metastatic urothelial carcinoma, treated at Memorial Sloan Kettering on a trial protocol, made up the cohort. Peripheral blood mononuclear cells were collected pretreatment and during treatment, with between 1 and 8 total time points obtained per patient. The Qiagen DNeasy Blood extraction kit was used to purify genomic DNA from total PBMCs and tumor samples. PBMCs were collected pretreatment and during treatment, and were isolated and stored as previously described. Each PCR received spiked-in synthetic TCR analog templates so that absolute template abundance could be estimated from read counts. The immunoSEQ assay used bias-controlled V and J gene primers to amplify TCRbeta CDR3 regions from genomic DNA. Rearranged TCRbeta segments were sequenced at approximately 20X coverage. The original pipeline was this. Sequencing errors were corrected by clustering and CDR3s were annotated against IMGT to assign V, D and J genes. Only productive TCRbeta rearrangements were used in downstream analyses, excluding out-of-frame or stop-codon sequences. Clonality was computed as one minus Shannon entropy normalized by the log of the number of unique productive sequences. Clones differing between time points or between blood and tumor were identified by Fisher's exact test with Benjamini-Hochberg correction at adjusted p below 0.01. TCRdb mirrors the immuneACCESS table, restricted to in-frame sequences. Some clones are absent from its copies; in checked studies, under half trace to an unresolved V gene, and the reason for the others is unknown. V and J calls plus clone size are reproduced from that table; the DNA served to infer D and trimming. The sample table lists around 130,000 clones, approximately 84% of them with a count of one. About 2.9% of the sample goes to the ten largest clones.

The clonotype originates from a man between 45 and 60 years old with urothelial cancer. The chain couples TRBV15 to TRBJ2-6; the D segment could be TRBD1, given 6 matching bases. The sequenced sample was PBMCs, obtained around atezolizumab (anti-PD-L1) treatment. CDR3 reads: CATSRGNTGSGANVLTF. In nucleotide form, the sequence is TGTGCCACCAGCAGAGGGAATACAGGGTCCGGGGCCAACGTCCTGACTTTC. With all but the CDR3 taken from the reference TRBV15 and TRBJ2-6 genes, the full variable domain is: DAMVIQNPRYQVTQFGKPVTLSCSQTLNHNVMYWYQQKSSQAPKLLFHYYDKDFNNEADTPDNFQSRRPNTSFCFLDIRSPGLGDTAMYLCATSRGNTGSGANVLTFGAGSRLTVL.